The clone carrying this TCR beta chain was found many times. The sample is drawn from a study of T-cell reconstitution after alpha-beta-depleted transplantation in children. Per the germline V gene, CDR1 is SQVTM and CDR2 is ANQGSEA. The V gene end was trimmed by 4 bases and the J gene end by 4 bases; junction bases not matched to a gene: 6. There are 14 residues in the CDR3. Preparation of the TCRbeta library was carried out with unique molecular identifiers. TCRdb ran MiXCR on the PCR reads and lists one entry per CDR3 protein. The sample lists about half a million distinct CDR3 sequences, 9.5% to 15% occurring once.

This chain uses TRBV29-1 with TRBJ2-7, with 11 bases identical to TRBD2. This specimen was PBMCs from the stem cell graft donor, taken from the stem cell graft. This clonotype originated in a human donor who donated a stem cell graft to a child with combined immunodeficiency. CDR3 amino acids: CSVVLSGRGYEQYF. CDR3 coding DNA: TGCAGCGTTGTTCTTAGCGGGAGGGGGTACGAGCAGTACTTC.